The sequence of this T cell receptor beta chain was determined in a study of shared clonotypes between healthy human individuals. Study details: Three CD4 naive, three CD4 memory, two CD8 naive and one CD8 memory plate were used per donor. The study, taken as a whole, reports: Naive subsets, compared against memory subsets, generally had larger estimated richness values. The naive CD4 repertoires of a handful of donors were compared, and around 5.1% of clonotypes were shared.

The germline CDR1 and CDR2 sequences are SGHNT and YYREEE (reference sequence). The CDR3 contains 16 residues. Trimming pared 0 bases from V and 5 bases from J, leaving 14 bases between. Over several immunoSEQ plates, each subset's genomic DNA was distributed in even portions. The method was immunoSEQ multiplex PCR; TCRdb's version includes in-frame clones alone and lacks a portion of them. The profile shows about 1.5 million clones, roughly 98% of them singletons. Note on this clone: The antigen remains undetermined.

The chain has TRBV5-4 and TRBJ1-4; D is undetermined. This TCR was sampled from a man between 25 and 39 years old in good health. The specimen sequenced was naive CD4+ T cells sorted from blood. This sample's subset: CD45RA+ positively selected. CDR3 protein: CASSLGQVGQNEKLFF. The CDR3, as DNA: TGTGCCAGCAGCTTGGGGCAGGTCGGGCAGAATGAAAAACTGTTTTTT.